This T cell receptor beta chain stems from a study of blood T cell repertoires in COVID-19. Here immunoSEQ multiplex PCR was the method, and the copy in TCRdb shows in-frame clones only, minus some. The table includes hundreds of thousands of clones, about 91% detected once. Germline values: CDR1 ENHRY, CDR2 SYGVKD. Trimming removed 4 bases from V and 7 bases from J, with 16 bases in between. This CDR3 contains 14 residues. The study assigned cohorts using participant-reported clinical history. Cohort 3 donors were reported recovered after two negative PCRs, clearance, or symptom resolution. This receptor was obtained from a young woman who had recovered from COVID-19. J is TRBJ1-2 and V is TRBV10-3; D ambiguous. The sequencing input was PBMCs or T cells enriched from blood (not recorded which). CDR3 residues: CAISARHVISGYTF. The CDR3 DNA sequence: TGTGCCATCAGTGCCCGACACGTTATCTCTGGCTACACCTTC.